The clone carrying this T cell receptor beta chain was seen only a few times. Antigen unknown. This entry is derived from a study of beta chain features in type 1 diabetes. Study summary: Cell yields, age and gender were similar between patients and healthy donors. Study-wide results and caveats: PCR might favor shorter templates, equally in patients and controls. Patients showed naive, central memory and Treg TCRB repertoires that appeared more similar than those of healthy donors.

CDR1 and CDR2 (germline): MNHEY, SVGAGI. Trimming cost V 6 bases and J 10 bases; bases outside gene matches: 5. The CDR3 runs to 12 residues. Expressed TCRB transcripts got sequenced, as all isolated RNA was reverse transcribed. Only in-frame clones appear in the TCRdb table, and some are missing; sequencing was by immunoSEQ multiplex PCR. This sample carries around 400,000 clones, approximately 16% of them seen once, and the ten largest clones take approximately 0.02%. The receptor was derived from a woman between 18 and 29 years old in good health. Sequenced sample: naive CD4+ T cells from blood. The chain has TRBV6-5 and TRBJ2-1, with 8 bases matching TRBD2. This chain's CDR3 is CASRASGSEQFF. CDR3 in DNA: TGTGCCAGCAGGGCCAGCGGGAGCGAGCAGTTCTTC.